This TCR beta chain was profiled in a study of T cells after yellow fever vaccination. General observations from the study: Booster samples showed a return of most primary-vaccination clones (almost 97% CD4, 70% to 90% CD8). Any FACS-sorted repertoire could hold abundant clonotypes that contaminate it from the bulk population. Shared CD4/CD8 clonotypes were a small share, likely from convergent recombination.

V trimming: 2 bases; J trimming: 4 bases; junction bases outside the gene matches: 4. From germline, CDR1 is LGHNA and CDR2 YSLEER. The length of the CDR3 is 15 residues. UMIs and a universal primer site were added when TCR cDNA was made by 5'RACE template switching. TCRdb ran MiXCR on the 5' RACE reads and lists one entry per CDR3 protein. The table shows 300,000 to 400,000 distinct CDR3 sequences, with almost 4% occurring only once. With regard to this clonotype: Its target is not known.

V gene TRBV4-3 combines with J gene TRBJ1-5, with 8 bases identical to TRBD1. The specimen was PBMCs, collected 5 days after the yellow fever booster vaccination. This sequence originates from a man between 18 and 29 years old who received the YFV17D yellow fever vaccine. The CDR3 coding sequence is TGCGCCAGCAGCCAACAAAGGACAGGGAATCAGCCCCAGCATTTT. It translates to CASSQQRTGNQPQHF.